The clone carrying this TCR beta chain came up a few times. PCR employed 60 Vbeta and 13 Jbeta primers. Sequenced by immunoSEQ multiplex PCR; TCRdb stores in-frame clones only, minus some. The sample lists 55,000 to 85,000 clones, roughly 88% occurring once. The data were taken from a study of cytomegalovirus exposure and HLA in healthy donors. CDR3 size: 15 residues. The V gene's germline CDR1 is MNHNY and CDR2 SVGAGI (reference sequence). Trimming removed 0 bases from V and 5 bases from J, with 12 bases in between. The rearrangement links TRBV6-6 to TRBJ2-3; the D gene is possibly TRBD2 (6 bases). The sequencing input was PBMCs. This TCR was sampled from a woman aged 25 to 45 in good health and CMV-seronegative. The CDR3 loop is CASSYSPGDVDTQYF. CDR3 bases: TGTGCCAGCAGTTACTCCCCGGGAGACGTAGATACGCAGTATTTT.